The 2 T cell receptor beta chains in this list originate from one sample, sequenced in a study of glioma-infiltrating T cells after dendritic cell vaccination. Profiling relied on immunoSEQ multiplex PCR, and the TCRdb table lists in-frame clones only, not all of them. The table records about 95,000 clones, over 75% of them present only once. This specimen was blood, taken before dendritic cell vaccination. The receptor set was obtained from a human donor with glioblastoma.

The rearrangement uses TRBV30 and TRBJ2-1, with a weak D call TRBD2 (5 bases). The V end lost 1 base, the J end lost 11 bases, and 12 bases lay between the germline ends. This CDR3 has 12 amino acids. Germline CDR1 and CDR2: GTSNPN and SVGIG (reference sequence). As DNA, the CDR3 is TGTGCCTGGAGTGACCTTACCGGGAAGCAGTTCTTC. Translated, it gives CAWSDLTGKQFF.

Many counts were recorded for this clone. This chain uses TRBV29-1 with TRBJ2-7, with D tentatively TRBD1 (5 bases). Germline CDR1 and CDR2: SQVTM and ANQGSEA. Trimming cost V 7 bases and J 3 bases, with 19 bases left between them. The CDR3 is 14 amino acids. This CDR3 is CSATSAQGGYEQYF. CDR3 DNA: TGCAGCGCCACTTCAGCCCAGGGCGGCTACGAGCAGTACTTC.